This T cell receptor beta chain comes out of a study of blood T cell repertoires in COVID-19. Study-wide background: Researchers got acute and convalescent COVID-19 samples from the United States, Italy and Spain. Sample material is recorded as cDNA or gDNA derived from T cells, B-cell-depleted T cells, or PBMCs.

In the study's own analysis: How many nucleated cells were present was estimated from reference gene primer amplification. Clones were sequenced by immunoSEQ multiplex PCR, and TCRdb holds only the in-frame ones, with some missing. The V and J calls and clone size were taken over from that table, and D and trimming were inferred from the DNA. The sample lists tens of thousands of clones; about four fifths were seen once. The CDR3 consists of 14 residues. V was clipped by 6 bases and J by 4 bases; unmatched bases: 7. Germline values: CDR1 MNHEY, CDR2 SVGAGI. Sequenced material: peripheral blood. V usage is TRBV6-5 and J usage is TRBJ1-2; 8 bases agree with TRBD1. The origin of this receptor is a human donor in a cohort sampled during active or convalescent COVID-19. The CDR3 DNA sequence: TGTGCCAGCAGAGCAGGGGGCTCAGGCTATGGCTACACCTTC. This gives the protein CASRAGGSGYGYTF.